This TCR beta chain was obtained from a study of shared clonotypes between healthy human individuals. Study-wide background: Used for every donor were three CD4 naive, three CD4 memory, two CD8 naive and one CD8 memory plate.

Division of CD4+ cells produced a CD45RA+ naive subset and a CD45RA-negative memory subset. CDR3 length equals 12 residues. The germline gives CDR1 LNHNV, CDR2 YYDKDF (reference sequence). V dropped 0 bases and J dropped 8 bases, with 7 bases sitting between them. In its sample, this clone was seen once. Only in-frame clones appear in the TCRdb table, and some are missing; sequencing was by immunoSEQ multiplex PCR. The table includes 1,400,000 or so clones, 98% to 99% detected once. The receptor was isolated from a man aged 25 to 40 in good health. The genes are TRBV15 and TRBJ1-2, with unresolved D. Sequenced: naive CD4+ T cells sorted from blood. Subset specified: CD45RA+ positively selected. The CDR3 bases are TGTGCCACCAGCAGAGACGACGTCGGCTACACCTTC. Translating gives CATSRDDVGYTF.